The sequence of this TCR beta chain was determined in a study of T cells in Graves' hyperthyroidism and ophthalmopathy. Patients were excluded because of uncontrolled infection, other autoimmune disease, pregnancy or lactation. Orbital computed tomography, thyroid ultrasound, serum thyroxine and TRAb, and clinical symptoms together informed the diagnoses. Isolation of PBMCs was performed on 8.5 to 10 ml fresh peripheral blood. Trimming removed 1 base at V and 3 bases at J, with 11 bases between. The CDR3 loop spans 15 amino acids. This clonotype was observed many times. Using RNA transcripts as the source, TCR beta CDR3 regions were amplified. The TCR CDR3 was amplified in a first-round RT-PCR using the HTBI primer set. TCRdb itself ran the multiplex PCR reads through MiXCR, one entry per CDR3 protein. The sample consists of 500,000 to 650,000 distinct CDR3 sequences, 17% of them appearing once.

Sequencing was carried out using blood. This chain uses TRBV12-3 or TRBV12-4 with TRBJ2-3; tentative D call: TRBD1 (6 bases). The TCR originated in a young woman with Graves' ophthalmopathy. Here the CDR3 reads CASSLVRDTTDTQYF. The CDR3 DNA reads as TGTGCCAGCAGTTTAGTTCGGGACACTACAGATACGCAGTATTTT.